Listed here is a single T cell receptor beta chain. Many counts were recorded for this clonotype. Its antigen is not yet known. Base qualities were left out, and no much larger clone turns up one base away. These data originate in a study of T cells after yellow fever vaccination (dated by TCRdb to the late 2010s). A note on the overall study: The SMART-Seq v4 Ultra Low Input RNA kit was used to prepare libraries from fractions with low cell numbers. Two healthy male donors, one aged 18 to 30 and one aged 30 to 40 years, made up the cohort. To track T-cell clones before and after primary and booster YFV17D yellow fever vaccination, bulk TCR alpha and beta repertoires were sequenced longitudinally. Bulk PBMC replicates and cell subsets were isolated from blood drawn at multiple timepoints before and after both primary and secondary immunization.

The treatment or condition label here, explained by the study, means: live attenuated yellow fever vaccine strain. PBMCs were isolated from peripheral blood using a standard Ficoll-Paque protocol. CD4 and CD8 T-cell fractions were isolated with Dynabeads CD4 and CD8 positive selection kits. TriZol was used to extract RNA from bulk PBMCs, CD4 and CD8 fractions, and dextramer-positive and dextramer-negative fractions. TCR cDNA was made using 5'RACE template switching, a step that added a universal primer site and unique molecular identifiers. Priming of cDNA synthesis was performed from both the TCR alpha and TCR beta constant segments. Library amplification used two PCR steps, and the second PCR step added sample barcodes and sequencing adapters. Sequencing of libraries was done on Illumina HiSeq 2500 (2x100 bp) or NovaSeq (2x150 bp). In the paper's pipeline: Reads were demultiplexed and collapsed into UMI consensus sequences with MIGEC, and V(D)J alignment was performed with MiXCR. Clonotypes responding to the vaccine were identified with edgeR on replicate PBMC samples, with the criteria of FDR below 0.01 and a log2 fold change above 5 up to day 15. CD4 or CD8 identity was assigned to each bulk clonotype according to whether the clonotype was present at higher abundance in the sequenced CD4 repertoire or the sequenced CD8 repertoire. TCRdb trimmed public reads at Q25 via fastp, called clones via MiXCR and kept in-frame beta chains. One record per CDR3 amino acid sequence lists the most common genes and DNA. These V and J calls originate from TCRdb's pipeline instead of the authors' own analysis. Here the sample has over 150,000 distinct CDR3 sequences; approximately 6.2% occur a single time. Jointly, the top ten make up about 2.7% of the sample.

The paper as a whole reports these results and caveats: Because abundant contaminating clonotypes from the bulk population could be contained in FACS-sorted repertoires, computational filtering was required. After the booster, most of the clones that had expanded following primary vaccination were detected again (roughly 96% of CD4 and more than 85% of CD8), which suggests that memory was broadly maintained. A small share of clonotypes occurred in both CD4 and CD8 compartments, likely arising from convergent recombination. Because only a couple of donors were included in the study, the extent to which the findings can be generalized is limited. The secondary T-cell response was weaker than the primary response but faster, peaking on day 5 instead of day 15.

The sequence came from a young man who received the YFV17D yellow fever vaccine. The sequencing here drew on CD4+ T cells sorted from PBMCs, taken on the day of the first yellow fever vaccination.

The nucleotide sequence reads TGTGCCAGCAGCGACGACGACAGGAAAAACATTCAGTACTTC. This translates into CASSDDDRKNIQYF. This chain is built from TRBV7-9 and TRBJ2-4; TRBD1 is perhaps the D gene, given 6 matching bases. Trimming takes 5 bases from V and 4 bases from J, and the germline ends sit 12 bases apart. In the germline V gene (reference sequence), CDR1 corresponds to SEHNR and CDR2 to FQNEAQ. Including the terminal cysteine and phenylalanine, the CDR3 comprises 14 residues. The read is trimmed to its CDR3 DNA, 42 bases read in frame from base 1.